Following are 32 T cell receptor beta chains from one sample sequenced in a study of cytomegalovirus exposure and HLA in healthy donors. The PCR had 60 Vbeta and 13 Jbeta primers. TCRdb's copy holds only in-frame clones and misses some; the assay was immunoSEQ multiplex PCR. The sample yields some 130,000 clones, approximately 68% seen once. The material sequenced was PBMCs. Receptor source: a man aged 30 to 39 in good health and CMV-seropositive.

This clone was observed a single time. The V gene is TRBV28, the J gene TRBJ1-2; D may be TRBD1 (6 bases). CDR1 MDHEN and CDR2 SYDVKM come from the germline V gene. The CDR3 has 13 amino acids. The V gene lost 6 bases and the J gene lost 8 bases, with 16 bases spanning the gap. CDR3 in amino acids: CASSLGTGFGYTF. In DNA, the CDR3 is TGTGCCAGCAGCCTAGGAACAGGGTTCGGCTACACCTTC.

The chain recombines TRBV18 with TRBJ2-3; 10 bases match TRBD2. Germline assignment: CDR1 KGHSH and CDR2 LQKENI. J gave up 4 bases and V 4 bases, and 8 bases lay outside the gene matches. The CDR3 spans 16 residues. CDR3 DNA sequence: TGTGCCAGCTCACTCTATAAAGCGGGAGGGTCAGATACGCAGTATTTT. Translated: CASSLYKAGGSDTQYF.

Comments on this clone: This may be a read error, as it is one base from a much larger clone. The sample carries other DNA sequences with the same CDR3. The genes are TRBV6-5 and TRBJ2-6; TRBD2 might be the D (5 bases). This CDR3 has 15 residues. Germline V gene lookup returns CDR1 MNHEY and CDR2 SVGAGI. The germline V and J ends were trimmed by 3 bases and 0 bases, with 6 bases remaining between them. CDR3 bases: TGTGCCAGCAGTTATGAGGGCTCTGGGGCCAACGTCCTGACTTTC. Its translation is CASSYEGSGANVLTF.

This clone was observed a few times. The rearrangement uses TRBV19 and TRBJ1-5, with D perhaps matching TRBD1 (6 bases). Trimming removed 5 bases from V and 3 bases from J, with 17 bases in between. Germline V lookup: CDR1 LNHDA, CDR2 SQIVND (reference sequence). This CDR3 spans 16 amino acids. CDR3 sequence (DNA): TGTGCCAGTAGTCCGGACAGTAAATGGACCAATCAGCCCCAGCATTTT. It is translated as CASSPDSKWTNQPQHF.

This clone showed up just a few times. The DNA for the CDR3 is TGTGCCAGCTCACGACTCTACCGGGACAGAACCTACGAGCAGTACTTC. Its translation is CASSRLYRDRTYEQYF. The rearrangement links TRBV18 to TRBJ2-5, with 7 bases matching TRBD1. The J call may be mistaken, given a closer DNA end match to TRBJ2-7. CDR3 length equals 16 residues. From germline, CDR1 is KGHSH and CDR2 LQKENI.

This clone was picked up one time. This chain connects TRBV19 to TRBJ2-1, with D perhaps matching TRBD2 (5 bases). Germline values: CDR1 LNHDA, CDR2 SQIVND (reference sequence). CDR3 length equals 14 residues. V gave up 5 bases and J gave up 10 bases, with 18 bases separating them. CDR3 nucleotides: TGTGCCAGTAGTGAGGGTAGCAGACCAAGGGAGCAGTTCTTC. Protein: CASSEGSRPREQFF.

This clone was seen a single time. The rearrangement links TRBV4-3 to TRBJ2-7; perhaps TRBD2 as D (6 bases). Trimming took off 0 bases at V and 5 bases at J, with 11 bases between the two ends. In germline, CDR1 is LGHNA, CDR2 YSLEER. CDR3 length equals 14 residues. The CDR3 region is CASSQETSQHEQYF. The CDR3 DNA reads TGCGCCAGCAGCCAAGAGACTAGTCAGCACGAGCAGTACTTC.

The rearrangement joins TRBV7-2 to TRBJ2-1; D not certain. CDR1 is SGHTA, CDR2 FQGNSA, per germline. Trimming took off 2 bases at V and 8 bases at J, with 13 bases between the two ends. There are 14 residues in the CDR3. CDR3 protein: CASSLMARSDEQFF. The CDR3 DNA is TGTGCCAGCAGCTTAATGGCGAGGTCGGATGAGCAGTTCTTC. The entire variable domain, with the rest obtained from reference TRBV7-2 and TRBJ2-1, is as follows: GAGVSQSPSNKVTEKGKDVELRCDPISGHTALYWYRQSLGQGLEFLIYFQGNSAPDKSGLPSDRFSAERTGGSVSTLTIQRTQQEDSAVYLCASSLMARSDEQFFGPGTRLTVL.

The CDR3 here is CASSILLGRRATGELFF. The CDR3 DNA is TGTGCCAGTAGTATCCTATTGGGCAGGAGGGCCACCGGGGAGCTGTTTTTT. The J gene is TRBJ2-2, the V gene TRBV19, with D perhaps matching TRBD2 (6 bases). Trimming cost V 3 bases and J 4 bases, with 18 bases left between them. CDR1 is LNHDA and CDR2 is SQIVND in the germline V gene (reference sequence). CDR3 length: 17 residues.

The chain carries TRBV5-1 and TRBJ2-7, with D perhaps TRBD2 (7 bases). V lost 0 bases to trimming and J lost 2 bases, with 12 bases between them. The length of the CDR3 is 15 residues. Germline V gene data show CDR1 as SGHRS and CDR2 as YFSETQ. The CDR3 sequence: CASSLEGGLAYEQYF. DNA of the CDR3: TGCGCCAGCAGCTTGGAGGGGGGGTTGGCCTACGAGCAGTACTTC.

The V call is TRBV2, the J call TRBJ2-1; tentatively, D is TRBD2 (5 bases). The CDR3 is made up of 13 amino acids. The ends were cut back, 4 bases at V and 5 bases at J, with 9 bases in the middle. CDR1 and CDR2 from the germline V gene are SNHLY and FYNNEI. CDR3 amino acids: CASSVGRNNEQFF. The CDR3 DNA follows: TGTGCCAGCAGTGTGGGGAGAAACAATGAGCAGTTCTTC.

This chain joins TRBV4-1 and TRBJ2-5; D might be TRBD1 (6 bases). The CDR3 spans 14 residues. Per the germline V gene, CDR1 is MGHRA and CDR2 is YSYEKL. V was shortened by 4 bases and J by 4 bases, with 13 bases between the two germline ends. CDR3: CASSPAQGIETQYF. CDR3 nucleotide sequence: TGCGCCAGCAGCCCGGCCCAGGGGATAGAGACCCAGTACTTC.

The rearrangement links TRBV5-1 to TRBJ2-5; 7 bases match TRBD2. V shed 2 bases, J shed 2 bases, and the junction held 9 bases outside the gene matches. Germline V lookup: CDR1 SGHRS, CDR2 YFSETQ. CDR3 length equals 16 residues. The CDR3 sequence is CASSFRVAGRQETQYF. The DNA for the CDR3 is TGCGCCAGCAGCTTTAGGGTAGCGGGTCGACAAGAGACCCAGTACTTC.

The rearrangement joins TRBV5-6 to TRBJ2-3; 12 bases fit TRBD2. Trimming at V came to 5 bases and at J to 8 bases, leaving 15 bases not matched to a gene. This CDR3 is built from 17 residues. CDR1 and CDR2 (germline): SGHDT, YYEEEE. Here the CDR3 reads CASRIDLSSGRAGTQYF. The CDR3 coding sequence is TGTGCCAGCAGGATCGACCTCTCTAGCGGGAGGGCCGGTACGCAGTATTTT.

This rearrangement joins TRBV28 to TRBJ2-1, with 9 bases identical to TRBD1. V lost 4 bases and J lost 4; bases outside the gene matches: 5. The germline CDR1 and CDR2 sequences are MDHEN and SYDVKM. This CDR3 contains 15 residues. The CDR3 spells CASSWTGDVYNEQFF. DNA for the CDR3: TGTGCCAGCAGTTGGACAGGGGATGTGTACAATGAGCAGTTCTTC.

The chain is built from TRBV2 and TRBJ2-7, with 7 bases matching TRBD2. CDR1 is SNHLY, CDR2 FYNNEI, per germline. Trimming removed 6 bases from V and 3 bases from J; junction bases left unmatched: 2. The CDR3 length is 12 residues. As DNA, the CDR3 is TGTGCCAGCAGGCGGGAGAGCTACGAGCAGTACTTC. This gives the protein CASRRESYEQYF.

The gene calls are TRBV27 and TRBJ2-1, with D possibly TRBD2 on 6 matching bases. The CDR3 has 16 amino acids. V dropped 1 base and J dropped 14 bases, with 24 bases sitting between them. Germline CDR1 and CDR2: MNHEY and SMNVEV (reference sequence). The CDR3 here is CASSLLPTAGPSAEFF. The CDR3, as DNA: TGTGCCAGCAGTTTATTACCGACTGCGGGGCCGAGTGCCGAGTTCTTC.

CDR3 nucleotide sequence: TGTGCCAGCAGTGTGTCAGGGTTTTCCGAGCAGTACTTC. Its protein is CASSVSGFSEQYF. The chain links TRBV6-1 to TRBJ2-7, with TRBD1 as a possible D gene (5 bases). The CDR3 spans 13 residues. Looked up from germline, CDR1 is MNHNS and CDR2 is SASEGT. V shed 4 bases and J shed 6 bases, with 13 bases lying between them.

This clone has more than one count but fewer than ten. The V call is TRBV30, the J call TRBJ2-1; D is possibly TRBD2 (5 bases). Germline CDR1 reads GTSNPN; CDR2 reads SVGIG (reference sequence). This CDR3 contains 11 residues. V lost 2 bases and J lost 9, with 8 bases in between. CDR3 DNA sequence: TGTGCCTGGAGTTGGCGGGCTGAGCAGTTCTTC. This gives the protein CAWSWRAEQFF.

The chain carries TRBV7-2 and TRBJ1-2, with 7 bases fitting TRBD1. The CDR3 covers 17 residues. V shed 5 bases and J 2 bases; nucleotides not matched to a gene: 14. Germline CDR1 reads SGHTA; CDR2 reads FQGNSA. The CDR3 here is CASSHHPGQPMNYGYTF. The CDR3 DNA sequence: TGTGCCAGCAGCCACCACCCGGGACAGCCAATGAACTATGGCTACACCTTC. The complete variable domain, with remaining parts taken from reference TRBV7-2 and TRBJ1-2, reads GAGVSQSPSNKVTEKGKDVELRCDPISGHTALYWYRQSLGQGLEFLIYFQGNSAPDKSGLPSDRFSAERTGGSVSTLTIQRTQQEDSAVYLCASSHHPGQPMNYGYTFGSGTRLTVV.

This clone was recorded a few times. The chain combines TRBV11-3 with TRBJ2-6, with D possibly matching TRBD1 (5 bases). The germline V gene encodes CDR1 SGHNT and CDR2 YENEEA. Between the trimmed V and J ends, which lost 5 bases and 0 bases, there was a span of 8 bases. The CDR3 consists of 15 residues. CDR3 sequence: CASSPGNSGANVLTF. In DNA form, the CDR3 reads TGTGCCAGCAGCCCAGGGAACTCTGGGGCCAACGTCCTGACTTTC.

The chain recombines TRBV10-3 with TRBJ2-1, with 9 nucleotides matching TRBD2. The CDR3 contains 14 residues. The ends lost 5 bases at V and 2 bases at J; junction bases unmatched: 1. Germline V CDR1 and CDR2: ENHRY, SYGVKD. The CDR3 loop reads CAISIAGAYNEQFF. The CDR3 DNA follows: TGTGCCATCAGTATAGCGGGGGCCTACAATGAGCAGTTCTTC.

The CDR3 bases are TGTGCCACCAGCAGAGATCGGAGTGGCGGGACTGAAGCTTTCTTT. Amino acids: CATSRDRSGGTEAFF. The chain employs TRBV15 and TRBJ1-1; no firm D call. V was trimmed by 0 bases and J by 5 bases, leaving 13 bases between them. CDR3 length equals 15 residues. Germline CDR1 and CDR2: LNHNV and YYDKDF (reference sequence). The full variable domain, rest sourced from reference TRBV15 and TRBJ1-1, is DAMVIQNPRYQVTQFGKPVTLSCSQTLNHNVMYWYQQKSSQAPKLLFHYYDKDFNNEADTPDNFQSRRPNTSFCFLDIRSPGLGDTAMYLCATSRDRSGGTEAFFGQGTRLTVV.

The rearrangement links TRBV5-1 to TRBJ1-1; D is uncertain. Trimming removed 1 base from V and 3 bases from J, with 7 bases in between. This CDR3 region has 13 residues. Germline CDR1 SGHRS, CDR2 YFSETQ. CDR3 DNA sequence: TGCGCCAGCAGCTTGTGGGCAGACACTGAAGCTTTCTTT. Translated, it gives CASSLWADTEAFF.

This clone appeared a few times. This chain uses TRBV4-2 with TRBJ2-1; the D gene is possibly TRBD2 (5 bases). CDR1 and CDR2 from the germline V gene are LGHNA and YNFKEQ. The ends were cut back, 0 bases at V and 0 bases at J, with 12 bases in the middle. This CDR3 has 17 amino acids. The CDR3 nucleotides read TGTGCCAGCAGCCAAGAACCCCAGCGGAGCTCCTACAATGAGCAGTTCTTC. It codes for CASSQEPQRSSYNEQFF.

The J gene is TRBJ1-1, the V gene TRBV5-4, with D possibly matching TRBD1 (5 bases). This CDR3 spans 15 amino acids. Germline V gene sequence: CDR1 SGHNT, CDR2 YYREEE (reference sequence). The V end was cut by 4 bases, the J end by 3 bases, with 16 bases between. The DNA for the CDR3 is TGTGCCAGCAGCCCCAATGGCGACAGCCACACTGAAGCTTTCTTT. Protein product: CASSPNGDSHTEAFF.

In its sample, this clone was seen a few times. An end of the junction does not agree with germline; a read error may underlie this. Different DNA sequences within this sample yield the same CDR3. The chain is built from TRBV7-7 and TRBJ2-1, with 8 bases lining up with TRBD2. The CDR3 runs 16 residues. Germline CDR1 and CDR2: SSHAT and FNYEAQ (reference sequence). The CDR3 here is CASSLGSGSSYNEQFF. The CDR3 DNA follows: TGTGCTAGCAGCTTAGGGAGCGGGAGCTCCTACAATGAGCAGTTCTTC.

This clone came up once. The rearrangement uses TRBV14 and TRBJ2-3, with no clear D. The ends were cut back, 5 bases at V and 7 bases at J, with 7 bases in the middle. Germline V gene lookup returns CDR1 SGHDN and CDR2 FVKESK. The CDR3 has 11 amino acids. The CDR3, as DNA: TGTGCCAGCAGCGGCATGTATACGCAGTATTTT. This gives the protein CASSGMYTQYF.

The chain carries TRBV4-1 and TRBJ2-5; D call uncertain. CDR1 and CDR2 (germline): MGHRA, YSYEKL. The CDR3 loop spans 13 amino acids. Deletions cut 3 bases from V and 5 bases from J, with 10 bases between. The CDR3 nucleotides read TGCGCCAGCAGCCAGAGTGTCCGGGAGACCCAGTACTTC. Translated, it gives CASSQSVRETQYF.

The genes are TRBV7-2 and TRBJ2-7; 13 bases line up with TRBD2. The CDR3 runs 18 residues. CDR1 SGHTA and CDR2 FQGNSA come from the germline V gene. The V segment lost 5 bases and the J segment 5 bases; nucleotides outside the gene matches: 15. CDR3 bases: TGTGCCAGCAGCCTCCGGCGGACTAGCGGGAGCCCCGAAGACGAGCAGTACTTC. Translating gives CASSLRRTSGSPEDEQYF.

V gene TRBV5-1 combines with J gene TRBJ2-5; possible D gene TRBD2, 6 bases. The germline V gene has CDR1 SGHRS and CDR2 YFSETQ. V was shortened by 4 bases and J by 0 bases, with 13 bases between the two germline ends. The CDR3 totals 15 residues. Here the CDR3 DNA reads TGCGCCAGCAGCCCAATGGGGGGTCACCAAGAGACCCAGTACTTC. It yields the protein CASSPMGGHQETQYF.

This clone was counted once. The genes are TRBV7-2 and TRBJ1-4; D remains ambiguous. The CDR3 loop spans 13 amino acids. The germline V gene has CDR1 SGHTA and CDR2 FQGNSA. V was clipped by 7 bases and J by 0 bases, with 6 bases between them. CDR3: CASTPTTNEKLFF. The CDR3 DNA sequence: TGTGCCAGCACCCCAACAACTAATGAAAAACTGTTTTTT.